A single sample is the source of the 27 T cell receptor beta chains below, sequenced in a study of response to subunit inactivated influenza vaccine. Each CDR3 protein gets one entry after TCRdb re-called the RT-PCR reads with MiXCR. The repertoire consists of 280,000 or so distinct CDR3 sequences, with roughly 22% occurring once and the leading ten covering roughly a tenth. The sequenced sample was PBMCs from blood, obtained 21 months after vaccination. The source is a man between 50 and 70 years old who received an inactivated influenza vaccine.

This clonotype turned up a few times. The DNA for the CDR3 is TGTGCCAGCGACAGGGCCCCAGATACGCAGTATTTT. Translated: CASDRAPDTQYF. The rearrangement uses TRBV2 and TRBJ2-3, with TRBD1 identical over 7 bases. The CDR3 consists of 12 residues. Germline values: CDR1 SNHLY, CDR2 FYNNEI. Unmatched junction bases numbered 3, after V lost 8 bases and J lost 4 bases.

The V and J genes are TRBV7-2 and TRBJ2-7; the D gene is possibly TRBD1 (5 bases). V shed 4 bases and J shed 1 base, with 11 bases lying between them. The CDR3 length is 14 residues. Germline V gene data show CDR1 as SGHTA and CDR2 as FQGNSA. CDR3 protein: CASSSQTESYEQYF. The CDR3 region has the DNA TGTGCCAGCAGCTCCCAGACAGAGTCCTACGAGCAGTACTTC.

This clonotype was found many times. This chain joins TRBV4-1 and TRBJ1-4; D ambiguous. Deletions cut 0 bases from V and 0 bases from J, with 8 bases between. CDR1 and CDR2 from the germline V gene are MGHRA and YSYEKL. This CDR3 has 16 amino acids. The CDR3 spells CASSQDRDPTNEKLFF. CDR3 bases: TGCGCCAGCAGCCAAGATCGGGATCCAACTAATGAAAAACTGTTTTTT.

In this sample, this clonotype turned up a few times. The chain employs TRBV3-1 and TRBJ1-2; D perhaps matches TRBD1 (5 bases). The CDR3 consists of 14 residues. The V gene's germline CDR1 is LGHDT and CDR2 YNNKEL (reference sequence). The V end was cut by 3 bases, the J end by 8 bases, with 16 bases between. The chain's CDR3 is CASSHDSSGRGYTF. Here the CDR3 DNA reads TGTGCCAGCAGCCATGACAGCTCGGGTCGCGGCTACACCTTC.

This clonotype showed up just a few times. This chain connects TRBV12-3 or TRBV12-4 to TRBJ1-4; TRBD1 aligns across 8 bases. This CDR3 has 15 residues. Trimming at V came to 7 bases and at J to 0 bases, leaving 4 bases not matched to a gene. CDR3 residues: CASTQGASTNEKLFF. The CDR3 DNA is TGTGCCAGCACTCAGGGGGCATCAACTAATGAAAAACTGTTTTTT.

This clonotype was detected only a few times. The rearrangement links TRBV9 to TRBJ2-7; 9 bases are shared with TRBD1. The CDR3 runs 15 residues. The ends lost 4 bases at V and 7 bases at J; junction bases unmatched: 12. The germline gives CDR1 SGDLS, CDR2 YYNGEE. CDR3 sequence: CASSLSGTGPQEQYF. Written as DNA, the CDR3 is TGTGCCAGCAGCTTGTCCGGGACAGGGCCCCAAGAGCAGTACTTC. Full variable domain (missing parts from reference TRBV9 and TRBJ2-7): DSGVTQTPKHLITATGQRVTLRCSPRSGDLSVYWYQQSLDQGLQFLIQYYNGEERAKGNILERFSAQQFPDLHSELNLSSLELGDSALYFCASSLSGTGPQEQYFGPGTRLTVT.

V and J are TRBV13 and TRBJ2-7, with unresolved D. Germline V gene lookup returns CDR1 PRHDT and CDR2 FYEKMQ (reference sequence). Trimming took 1 base from V and 5 from J, leaving 6 bases between them. There are 12 residues in the CDR3. For the CDR3, the DNA is TGTGCCAGCAGCTTAGAGGTAGACGAGCAGTACTTC. It translates to CASSLEVDEQYF.

The chain is built from TRBV9 and TRBJ2-2; perhaps TRBD1 as D (5 bases). The CDR3 runs to 13 residues. CDR1 and CDR2 (germline): SGDLS, YYNGEE. With 0 bases removed from V and 8 bases from J, the gap between germline ends came to 8 bases. Written as DNA, the CDR3 is TGTGCCAGCAGCGTAGATAGGACAGGGGAGCTGTTTTTT. As protein: CASSVDRTGELFF.

The CDR3: CASTRTGGNTEAFF. CDR3 nucleotide sequence: TGTGCCAGCACCAGGACAGGGGGAAACACTGAAGCTTTCTTT. This chain joins TRBV7-2 and TRBJ1-1, with 10 bases that match TRBD1. The CDR3 is made up of 14 amino acids. The V gene's germline CDR1 is SGHTA and CDR2 FQGNSA. V shed 7 bases and J 2 bases; nucleotides not matched to a gene: 4.

This clonotype was recorded a few times. The chain employs TRBV9 and TRBJ2-3, with a tentative D call TRBD2 (6 bases). Germline V CDR1 and CDR2: SGDLS, YYNGEE. Trimming pared 0 bases from V and 2 bases from J, leaving 10 bases between. The CDR3 extends over 15 amino acids. The CDR3 sequence is CASSVVGDFTDTQYF. The CDR3 nucleotides are TGTGCCAGCAGCGTAGTGGGGGACTTCACAGATACGCAGTATTTT.

The chain carries TRBV2 and TRBJ1-6; TRBD1 matches at 8 bases. The CDR3 is made up of 13 amino acids. V lost 9 bases to trimming and J lost 9 bases; unmatched junction nucleotides: 7. Germline CDR1 is SNHLY and CDR2 is FYNNEI. Written as DNA, the CDR3 is TGTGCCAGTGAAGACAGGGGCGGTTCACCCCTCCACTTT. It translates to CASEDRGGSPLHF.

This clonotype appeared a few times. This chain links TRBV5-1 with TRBJ2-1, with D maybe TRBD1 (5 bases). The CDR3 sequence is 13 residues long. Trimming took 1 base from V and 7 from J, leaving 9 bases between them. Germline CDR1 reads SGHRS; CDR2 reads YFSETQ. The CDR3 region is CASSLPTGNEQFF. In DNA form, the CDR3 reads TGCGCCAGCAGCTTGCCCACAGGAAATGAGCAGTTCTTC.

The V gene is TRBV2, the J gene TRBJ2-3; possible D gene TRBD1, 6 bases. The CDR3 runs to 14 residues. V lost 7 bases, J lost 6 bases, and 17 bases lay in between. Germline loops: CDR1 SNHLY, CDR2 FYNNEI. CDR3 coding DNA: TGTGCCAGCATCTTGTCCTCCCAGGGGGATACGCAGTATTTT. It translates to CASILSSQGDTQYF. The complete variable domain, with remaining parts taken from reference TRBV2 and TRBJ2-3, reads EPEVTQTPSHQVTQMGQEVILRCVPISNHLYFYWYRQILGQKVEFLVSFYNNEISEKSEIFDDQFSVERPDGSNFTLKIRSTKLEDSAMYFCASILSSQGDTQYFGPGTRLTVL.

The sample holds many counts of this clonotype. The junction does not match germline at one end; this may be a read error. The rearrangement links TRBV7-6 to TRBJ1-1, with no clear D. This CDR3 has 17 residues. Germline-derived CDR1 and CDR2 are SGHVS and FNYEAQ. CDR3 sequence (DNA): TGTGCCAGCAGCTACTTATCGGTAAGGTCTCCAAACATTGAAGCTTTCTTT. It specifies CASSYLSVRSPNIEAFF.

This clonotype was observed a handful of times. The chain couples TRBV30 to TRBJ2-1; 14 nucleotides align to TRBD2. V shed 0 bases and J 0 bases; nucleotides not matched to a gene: 7. This CDR3 is 19 amino acids long. Germline assignment: CDR1 GTSNPN and CDR2 SVGIG (reference sequence). The CDR3 is CAWSVSRLAGGNSYNEQFF. The DNA for the CDR3 is TGTGCCTGGAGTGTATCGCGACTAGCGGGAGGGAACTCCTACAATGAGCAGTTCTTC. The full variable domain, completed using reference TRBV30 and TRBJ2-1, is SQTIHQWPATLVQPVGSPLSLECTVEGTSNPNLYWYRQAAGRGLQLLFYSVGIGQISSEVPQNLSASRPQDRQFILSSKKLLLSDSGFYLCAWSVSRLAGGNSYNEQFFGPGTRLTVL.

This clonotype was recorded a few times. The chain uses TRBV28 and TRBJ2-3, with D maybe TRBD1 (5 bases). The CDR3 sequence is 13 residues long. V was cut by 11 bases and J by 4 bases, with 16 bases left in between. Germline V gives CDR1 MDHEN, CDR2 SYDVKM. CDR3 residues: CASFRQGADTQYF. The CDR3 DNA reads TGTGCCTCCTTTCGGCAGGGCGCAGATACGCAGTATTTT.

Turning to this clonotype: This may stem from a read error, because a much larger clone lies one nucleotide away. The rearrangement links TRBV3-1 to TRBJ1-2, with no clear D. The CDR3 extends over 11 amino acids. V lost 2 bases and J 6 bases, leaving 4 bases between the germline ends. Germline loops: CDR1 LGHDT, CDR2 YNNKEL (reference sequence). The CDR3 is CASSQFDGYTF. The CDR3 region has the DNA TGTGCCAGCAGCCAATTCGATGGCTACACCTTC. The variable domain in full, completed from reference TRBV3-1 and TRBJ1-2, reads DTAVSQTPKYLVTQMGNDKSIKCEQNLGHDTMYWYKQDSKKFLKIMFSYNNKELIINETVPNRFSPKSPDKAHLNLHINSLELGDSAVYFCASSQFDGYTFGSGTRLTVV.

The V gene is TRBV11-2, the J gene TRBJ1-2; 10 nucleotides align to TRBD1. Per the germline V gene, CDR1 is SGHAT and CDR2 is FQNNGV. The CDR3 runs 16 residues. Trimming took 4 bases from V and 3 from J; bases not matched to a gene: 8. CDR3 coding DNA: TGTGCCAGCAGCTCGCCGGGACAGGGGTACTACTATGGCTACACCTTC. Amino acids: CASSSPGQGYYYGYTF.

This clonotype was picked up a small number of times. The chain uses TRBV4-2 and TRBJ1-6; no clear D gene. Looked up from germline, CDR1 is LGHNA and CDR2 is YNFKEQ. V was cut by 1 base and J by 6 bases, with 7 bases left in between. The CDR3 spans 14 residues. CDR3 loop: CASSQGSGNSPLHF. As DNA, the CDR3 is TGTGCCAGCAGCCAAGGCTCCGGTAATTCACCCCTCCACTTT.

This clonotype occurred a few times. This rearrangement joins TRBV10-3 to TRBJ2-7; D unresolved. The V end was cut by 6 bases, the J end by 2 bases, with 8 bases between. Germline values: CDR1 ENHRY, CDR2 SYGVKD. The length of the CDR3 is 12 residues. CDR3 DNA: TGTGCCATCAGGGGAACAGCCTACGAGCAGTACTTC. Translated: CAIRGTAYEQYF.

This clonotype came up many times. V usage is TRBV29-1 and J usage is TRBJ1-2; 7 nucleotides agree with TRBD1. The ends lost 6 bases at V and 7 bases at J; junction bases unmatched: 14. The germline V gene encodes CDR1 SQVTM and CDR2 ANQGSEA. The CDR3 runs 14 residues. The CDR3 region has the DNA TGCAGCGTGGGGACAGCACCATCGATGGGTGGCTACACCTTC. This gives the protein CSVGTAPSMGGYTF.

The chain recombines TRBV3-1 with TRBJ1-2; 7 nucleotides match TRBD1. This CDR3 comprises 16 residues. Losses at the gene ends were 1 base for V and 4 bases for J; bases not matched to a gene: 9. The V gene's germline CDR1 is LGHDT and CDR2 YNNKEL (reference sequence). The CDR3 spells CASSQGGDRAGYGYTF. CDR3 nucleotides: TGTGCCAGCAGCCAAGGTGGAGACAGGGCTGGCTATGGCTACACCTTC.

J is TRBJ2-7 and V is TRBV4-1; TRBD2 agrees at 7 bases. The CDR3 covers 15 residues. Germline V lookup: CDR1 MGHRA, CDR2 YSYEKL. With 3 bases clipped from V and 4 bases from J, the junction kept 9 bases outside the gene matches. This CDR3 reads CASSHGSSGAYEQYF. In DNA form, the CDR3 reads TGCGCCAGCAGCCATGGGTCTAGCGGCGCGTACGAGCAGTACTTC.

This sequence joins TRBV7-2 and TRBJ1-2; 7 bases line up with TRBD1. The germline V gene has CDR1 SGHTA and CDR2 FQGNSA. CDR3 size: 17 residues. Trimming took 3 bases from V and 6 from J; bases not matched to a gene: 16. The CDR3 here is CASSFQQGSKGDHGYTF. CDR3 sequence (DNA): TGTGCCAGCAGCTTCCAACAGGGGAGTAAGGGTGACCATGGCTACACCTTC. Together with reference TRBV7-2 and TRBJ1-2, the CDR3 gives the full variable domain: GAGVSQSPSNKVTEKGKDVELRCDPISGHTALYWYRQSLGQGLEFLIYFQGNSAPDKSGLPSDRFSAERTGGSVSTLTIQRTQQEDSAVYLCASSFQQGSKGDHGYTFGSGTRLTVV.

This clonotype was seen more than once but under ten times. The V and J genes are TRBV2 and TRBJ2-1; no clear D gene. V was shortened by 3 bases and J by 9 bases, with 12 bases between the two germline ends. The CDR3 spans 13 residues. Germline V gene lookup returns CDR1 SNHLY and CDR2 FYNNEI. The CDR3 loop reads CASSDPLVGEQFF. CDR3 nucleotides: TGTGCCAGCAGTGACCCACTCGTGGGTGAGCAGTTCTTC.

The V gene is TRBV20-1, the J gene TRBJ2-7; 10 bases map to TRBD2. The germline V gene encodes CDR1 DFQATT and CDR2 SNEGSKA (reference sequence). The CDR3 has 13 residues. Unmatched junction bases numbered 5, after V lost 4 bases and J lost 5 bases. CDR3 sequence reads: CSATLAGGHEQYF. The CDR3 region has the DNA TGCAGTGCTACCTTAGCGGGAGGACACGAGCAGTACTTC.

The chain couples TRBV28 to TRBJ2-3; D gene unclear. Per germline, CDR1 MDHEN and CDR2 SYDVKM. The CDR3 totals 14 residues. The germline V and J ends were trimmed by 1 base and 2 bases, with 7 bases remaining between them. Here the CDR3 DNA reads TGTGCCAGCAGTTTATTGGTTGACACAGATACGCAGTATTTT. This encodes CASSLLVDTDTQYF.